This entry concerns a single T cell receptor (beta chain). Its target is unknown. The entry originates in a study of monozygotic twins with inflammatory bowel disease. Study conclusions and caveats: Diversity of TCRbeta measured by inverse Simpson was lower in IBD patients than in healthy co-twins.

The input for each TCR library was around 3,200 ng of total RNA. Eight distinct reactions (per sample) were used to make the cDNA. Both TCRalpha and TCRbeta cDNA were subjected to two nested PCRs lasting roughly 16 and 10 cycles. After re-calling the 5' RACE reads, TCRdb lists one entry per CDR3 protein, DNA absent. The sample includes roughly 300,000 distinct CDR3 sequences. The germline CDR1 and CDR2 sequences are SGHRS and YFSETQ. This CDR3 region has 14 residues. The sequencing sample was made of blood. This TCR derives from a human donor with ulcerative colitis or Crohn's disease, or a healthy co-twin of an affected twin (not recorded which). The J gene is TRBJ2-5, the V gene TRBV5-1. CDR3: CASSREAFGQVKYF.